Detailed here is one TCR beta chain. This entry belongs to a study of blood T cell repertoires in COVID-19. Original processing notes: Estimates of nucleated cell counts were drawn from the amplification of reference gene primers. This table comes from immunoSEQ multiplex PCR, and its TCRdb copy is limited to in-frame clones, with some not included. V, J and clone size derive from that table, while D and trimming were established from the DNA sequence. The repertoire holds some 240,000 clones, with roughly 88% as singletons. Sequencing was done on a sample of peripheral blood. This TCR derives from a woman aged 40 to 50 who had recovered from COVID-19.

CDR3 in amino acids: CASSLSRVADTQYF. DNA of the CDR3: TGTGCCAGCAGCTTATCGAGGGTGGCAGATACGCAGTATTTT. This rearrangement joins TRBV5-4 to TRBJ2-3; D might be TRBD2 (5 bases). Per germline, CDR1 SGHNT and CDR2 YYREEE (reference sequence). The CDR3 is 14 amino acids. The V gene lost 2 bases and the J gene lost 4 bases, with 11 bases spanning the gap.